This TCR beta chain was recovered during a study of control samples from healthy donors and cancer patients. Per germline, CDR1 WNHNN and CDR2 SYGVQD (reference sequence). The V end lost 6 bases, the J end lost 4 bases, and 7 bases lay between the germline ends. The length of the CDR3 is 11 residues. Sequenced by immunoSEQ multiplex PCR; TCRdb stores in-frame clones only, minus some. This sample has approximately 70,000 clones, with roughly nine tenths found just once. The J gene is TRBJ2-7, the V gene TRBV10-1, with D perhaps matching TRBD1 (6 bases). The clonotype comes from a woman aged 45-59 years with colorectal cancer. Specimen: PBMCs. CDR3 DNA sequence: TGCGCCAGCAGCCAGGGGTACGAGCAGTACTTC. Its protein is CASSQGYEQYF.